The 2 T cell receptor beta chains in this list originate from one sample, sequenced in a study of T cells after yellow fever vaccination. TCRdb re-called the 5' RACE reads through MiXCR, storing one row per CDR3 protein. This table has about 130,000 distinct CDR3 sequences, about 7.4% appearing once. Material: CD4+ T cells sorted from PBMCs, obtained around 10 days after the first yellow fever vaccination. These TCRs come from a man younger than 30 who received the YFV17D yellow fever vaccine.

The table lists this clonotype with a few counts. V and J are TRBV7-2 and TRBJ1-3, with TRBD1 matching over 7 bases. The V and J ends lost 1 base and 4 bases, in that order; junction bases with no gene match: 4. The length of the CDR3 is 15 residues. In germline, CDR1 is SGHTA, CDR2 FQGNSA. CDR3 nucleotide sequence: TGTGCCAGCAGCTTAGTGGCAGGGGGAGGAAACACCATATATTTT. Translated, it gives CASSLVAGGGNTIYF.

At least ten counts were recorded for this clonotype. This chain connects TRBV10-3 to TRBJ1-1; 10 bases are shared with TRBD1. Germline V CDR1 and CDR2: ENHRY, SYGVKD. The CDR3 consists of 14 residues. V was pared by 6 bases and J by 3 bases, with 4 bases of the junction left unmatched. The DNA for the CDR3 is TGTGCCATCAGGGGGACAGGGGTATACACTGAAGCTTTCTTT. Protein sequence: CAIRGTGVYTEAFF.